These 8 T cell receptor beta chains originate from one sample sequenced in a study of blood T cell repertoires in COVID-19. The assay was immunoSEQ multiplex PCR, and TCRdb's table has in-frame clones only and misses some. The sample yields around 100,000 clones, about 92% seen once. Sequencing used peripheral blood. The receptors were gathered from an elderly woman in a cohort sampled during active COVID-19.

V gene TRBV30 combines with J gene TRBJ1-2, with TRBD1 identical over 9 bases. CDR3 length: 14 residues. The germline V gene has CDR1 GTSNPN and CDR2 SVGIG (reference sequence). The junction had 7 bases not matched to a gene; V was cut back by 2 bases and J by 6 bases. In DNA form, the CDR3 reads TGTGCCTGGAGTAAGGGGACAGGGTCAGATGGCTACACCTTC. This codes for CAWSKGTGSDGYTF.

CDR3 sequence reads: CASSIGRTGHEQYF. DNA of the CDR3: TGTGCCAGTAGTATCGGCAGGACAGGCCACGAGCAGTACTTC. The chain joins TRBV19 to TRBJ2-7, with 7 bases aligning to TRBD1. Unmatched junction bases numbered 7, after V lost 3 bases and J lost 5 bases. This CDR3 comprises 14 residues. Per the germline V gene, CDR1 is LNHDA and CDR2 is SQIVND (reference sequence).

The V call is TRBV12-3 or TRBV12-4, the J call TRBJ2-2; D perhaps matches TRBD1 (6 bases). This CDR3 comprises 13 residues. V shed 6 bases and J shed 6 bases, with 11 bases lying between them. This chain's CDR3 is CASSPGESGELFF. For the CDR3, the DNA is TGTGCCAGCAGCCCAGGGGAATCCGGGGAGCTGTTTTTT.

V is TRBV28 and J is TRBJ2-2; D uncertain. Germline V gene data show CDR1 as MDHEN and CDR2 as SYDVKM. The V end was cut by 6 bases, the J end by 1 base, with 12 bases between. The CDR3 consists of 15 residues. CDR3 nucleotide sequence: TGTGCCAGCAGGTTGGCACAGTTGAACACCGGGGAGCTGTTTTTT. This sequence encodes CASRLAQLNTGELFF.

This chain connects TRBV7-9 to TRBJ1-1, with D hard to call. V dropped 10 bases and J dropped 1 base, with 13 bases sitting between them. Germline V gene data show CDR1 as SEHNR and CDR2 as FQNEAQ (reference sequence). The CDR3 length is 13 residues. CDR3 residues: CATTEEPNTEAFF. CDR3 in DNA: TGTGCCACAACGGAGGAACCGAACACTGAAGCTTTCTTT.

The chain is built from TRBV28 and TRBJ2-7, with 9 nucleotides matching TRBD2. Per the germline V gene, CDR1 is MDHEN and CDR2 is SYDVKM. V dropped 6 bases and J dropped 0; count of bases not matched to a gene: 6. The CDR3 loop spans 15 amino acids. This chain's CDR3 is CASSETSGSSYEQYF. The CDR3 DNA reads as TGTGCCAGCAGCGAGACTAGCGGCAGCTCCTACGAGCAGTACTTC.

The chain employs TRBV5-1 and TRBJ2-3; 8 nucleotides line up with TRBD1. Germline V CDR1 and CDR2: SGHRS, YFSETQ. The CDR3 contains 16 residues. The junction had 6 bases not matched to a gene; V was cut back by 2 bases and J by 1 base. Here the CDR3 reads CASSFGQGRGTDTQYF. The CDR3 region has the DNA TGCGCCAGCAGCTTCGGACAGGGTCGCGGCACAGATACGCAGTATTTT.

The chain uses TRBV6-5 and TRBJ2-5, with TRBD2 matching over 7 bases. This CDR3 contains 15 residues. J gave up 2 bases and V 0 bases, and 3 bases lay outside the gene matches. In germline, CDR1 is MNHEY, CDR2 SVGAGI. CDR3 amino acids: CASSYSWGGQETQYF. The CDR3 region has the DNA TGTGCCAGCAGTTACTCGTGGGGGGGTCAAGAGACCCAGTACTTC.